A single sample is the source of the 26 T cell receptor beta chains below, sequenced in a study of tumor-infiltrating lymphocytes in primary liver carcinoma. Total RNA (around 510 ng) served as template for TCR beta cDNA synthesis primed by a constant-region primer. Slightly modified ARM-PCR with three nested multiplex PCR rounds yielded TCR beta libraries. A C-beta reverse primer was combined with TRBV1-TRBV30 forward primers in the first two PCR rounds, and each round had ten to eleven cycles. TCRdb processed the multiplex PCR reads anew with MiXCR; each CDR3 protein has one entry. The table lists approximately 73,000 distinct CDR3 sequences, about 64% of them singletons. Bulk tissue was left unsorted, and RNA and DNA were co-extracted from about 20-30 mg of it. The sample consisted of liver tumor tissue from sampling region 4. The subset here: tumor region T4, right-lateral pole. The receptors here all came from a woman in her sixties or seventies with primary liver carcinoma and hepatitis B virus infection.

This clonotype appeared a single time. Since no conserved phenylalanine or tryptophan closes the CDR3, a read error is the likely cause. This sequence joins TRBV12-3 or TRBV12-4 and TRBJ2-1; weak D call: TRBD1 (6 bases). The CDR3 runs to 15 residues. The V end was cut by 7 bases, the J end by 6 bases, with 19 bases between. The CDR3 DNA follows: TGTGCCAGCACCATCACAGGGTTCCTTGTCAATGAGCAGTTCCCC. Translated: CASTITGFLVNEQFP.

This clonotype was detected many times. The rearrangement links TRBV12-3 or TRBV12-4 to TRBJ2-5, with 16 bases that match TRBD2. The CDR3 length is 17 residues. Germline trimming cut 6 bases from V and 3 bases from J; bases unmatched to any gene: 7. CDR3 DNA sequence: TGTGCCAGCAGCCAAGGGACTAGCGGGAGGGCCGAAGAGACCCAGTACTTC. This translates into CASSQGTSGRAEETQYF.

As regards this clonotype: Germline is not matched at one junction end, which may reflect a read error. The rearrangement uses TRBV7-9 and TRBJ1-1, with 10 bases identical to TRBD1. Germline CDR1 reads SEHNR; CDR2 reads FQNEAQ (reference sequence). This CDR3 is 16 amino acids long. This chain's CDR3 is CVSSLDTGTGDTEAFF. The CDR3 DNA is TGTGTCAGCAGCTTAGATACCGGGACAGGGGACACTGAAGCTTTCTTT.

This clonotype was detected once. A much larger clone differs from this one at a single base, so this may be a read error. This sequence joins TRBV28 and TRBJ2-1; 8 nucleotides align to TRBD1. The CDR3 is made up of 15 amino acids. V was clipped by 5 bases and J by 11 bases; unmatched bases: 14. Per germline, CDR1 MDHEN and CDR2 SYDVKM. This CDR3 reads CASSLRSRGPMQQFF. The CDR3 region has the DNA TGTGCCAGCAGTCTCCGGTCCAGGGGGCCAATGCAGCAGTTCTTC.

Concerning this clonotype: A read error may explain this, as a much larger clone is one base away. The chain combines TRBV5-1 with TRBJ2-3; the D is unclear. CDR1 is SGHRS, CDR2 YFSETQ, per germline. The CDR3 extends over 15 amino acids. CDR3 residues: CASSFEAHHTDAQYF. The CDR3 DNA is TGCGCCAGCAGCTTCGAGGCCCACCACACAGATGCGCAGTATTTT.

This chain uses TRBV28 with TRBJ1-5; a weak D match, TRBD1 (6 bases). The germline gives CDR1 MDHEN, CDR2 SYDVKM. The CDR3 has 15 residues. Trimming cost V 3 bases and J 6 bases, with 15 bases left between them. The CDR3 is CASSLSGAVSQPQHF. Here the CDR3 DNA reads TGTGCCAGCAGTTTGTCAGGGGCCGTCAGTCAGCCCCAGCATTTT.

This clonotype is a singleton in its sample. The conserved phenylalanine or tryptophan normally closing the CDR3 is absent here, so this likely arose from a read error. The chain combines TRBV14 with TRBJ2-3; D not resolved. The germline V gene encodes CDR1 SGHDN and CDR2 FVKESK. V was clipped by 0 bases and J by 6 bases, with 10 bases between them. CDR3 length: 14 residues. The CDR3 DNA reads TGTGCCAGCAGCCAAGATGTCGGCGCTGATACGCAGTATTAT. The encoded protein is CASSQDVGADTQYY.

In its sample, this clonotype was seen a few times. Here the CDR3 omits its conserved ending phenylalanine or tryptophan, so a read error is the likely source. The CDR3 DNA is TGTACCAGCAGTTTAGCCTGGGGAGACATTCAGTACTCC. This gives the protein CTSSLAWGDIQYS. The chain combines TRBV11-1 with TRBJ2-4; tentative D call: TRBD2 (5 bases). The germline CDR1 and CDR2 sequences are SGHAT and FQDESV (reference sequence). The CDR3 sequence is 13 residues long.

Concerning this clonotype itself: A single base separates this from a much larger clone, so it may be a read error. Given the absence of the conserved phenylalanine or tryptophan at the CDR3 end, a read error is likely. The rearrangement uses TRBV30 and TRBJ2-3; the D gene could be TRBD1 or TRBD2 (6 bases each). Germline loops: CDR1 GTSNPN, CDR2 SVGIG (reference sequence). V gave up 3 bases and J gave up 1 base, with 11 bases separating them. The CDR3 has 14 residues. CDR3: CAWSYGGRTDTQYL. The CDR3 DNA reads TGTGCCTGGAGCTATGGGGGGCGCACAGATACGCAGTATCTT.

A note on this clonotype: One end of the junction fails to match germline, which may point to a read error. The chain links TRBV12-3 or TRBV12-4 to TRBJ1-1; D is unclear. The CDR3 contains 12 residues. The CDR3 loop is CASMPANTEVFF. For the CDR3, the DNA is TGTGCCAGCATGCCAGCAAACACTGAAGTTTTCTTT.

The gene calls are TRBV11-3 and TRBJ2-2; D is possibly TRBD2 (5 bases). The CDR3 runs 14 residues. Trimming left V 8 bases short and J 8 bases short, with 18 bases between. Germline V gene data show CDR1 as SGHNT and CDR2 as YENEEA. DNA for the CDR3: TGTGCCAGCGAGGGAACTAGGGCGACGGGGGAGCTGTTTTTT. Amino acids: CASEGTRATGELFF.

Concerning this clonotype itself: A much larger clone is a single base away; this may be a read error. The chain carries TRBV28 and TRBJ2-7, with 15 bases fitting TRBD2. The V gene end was trimmed by 5 bases and the J gene end by 7 bases; junction bases not matched to a gene: 12. Germline V gene lookup returns CDR1 MDHEN and CDR2 SYDVKM. This CDR3 spans 17 amino acids. The chain's CDR3 is CASSPRTSGRESWEQYF. CDR3 in DNA: TGTGCCAGCAGTCCTCGGACTAGCGGGAGGGAGAGTTGGGAGCAGTACTTC.

To note about this clonotype: A single base separates this from a much larger clone, so it may be a read error. The V and J genes are TRBV30 and TRBJ2-5; TRBD2 might be the D (6 bases). V was trimmed by 1 base and J by 4 bases, leaving 10 bases between them. CDR3 length: 13 amino acids. Germline V gene data show CDR1 as GTSNPN and CDR2 as SVGIG (reference sequence). CDR3 sequence: CAWSGLVGETQYF. CDR3 nucleotide sequence: TGTGCCTGGAGTGGACTAGTGGGAGAGACCCAGTACTTC.

The chain uses TRBV12-3 or TRBV12-4 and TRBJ2-1; 7 bases map to TRBD2. V lost 8 bases and J lost 4; bases outside the gene matches: 23. The length of the CDR3 is 19 residues. The CDR3 is CASYPVGAGDPTHYNEQFF. The DNA for the CDR3 is TGTGCCAGCTATCCCGTAGGGGCGGGGGACCCAACACATTACAATGAGCAGTTCTTC.

On this clonotype: This clone may be a read error of a much larger clone one base away. The chain is built from TRBV7-9 and TRBJ2-5; D remains unclear. Germline-derived CDR1 and CDR2 are SEHNR and FQNEAQ (reference sequence). V lost 7 bases and J lost 5, with 20 bases in between. This CDR3 contains 15 residues. The CDR3, as DNA: TGTGCCAGCACAACGCAAGTAGGGCCCCATGAGACCCAGTACTTC. This gives the protein CASTTQVGPHETQYF.

As for this clonotype: Just one base apart from a much larger clone, this may be a read error. V is TRBV6-4 and J is TRBJ2-2, with D possibly being TRBD1 (5 bases). V was trimmed by 2 bases and J by 5 bases, leaving 9 bases between them. Germline lookup yields CDR1 MRHNA and CDR2 SNTAGT. This CDR3 is built from 14 residues. CDR3 sequence (DNA): TGTGCCAGCAGTGACAGGGGCGAGACCGGGGAGCTGTTTTTT. Protein: CASSDRGETGELFF.

This chain links TRBV6-5 with TRBJ2-7; 8 positions match TRBD1. Germline-derived CDR1 and CDR2 are MNHEY and SVGAGI. The CDR3 contains 15 residues. V shed 4 bases and J 2 bases; nucleotides not matched to a gene: 7. CDR3 nucleotide sequence: TGTGCCAGCAGTTTTGGACAGGGAAGAGCCTACGAGCAGTACTTC. Encoded protein: CASSFGQGRAYEQYF.

J is TRBJ1-1 and V is TRBV6-2 or TRBV6-3; no reliable D call. This CDR3 contains 13 residues. Germline V gene data show CDR1 as MNHEY and CDR2 as SVGEGT. V lost 5 bases and J 5 bases, leaving 12 bases between the germline ends. The CDR3 DNA reads as TGTGCCAGCAGTCGGCAGGCAGGAACTGAAGCTTTCTTT. Translating it yields CASSRQAGTEAFF.

Comments on this clonotype: Relative to the germline gene, one junction end is altered; a read error may explain this. V and J are TRBV30 and TRBJ1-1; no clear D gene. The CDR3 totals 15 residues. In germline, CDR1 is GTSNPN, CDR2 SVGIG (reference sequence). CDR3 coding DNA: TGTGCCCGGAGTCCCCCCTCTGCAGGGAACACTGAAGCTTTCTTT. Its protein product is CARSPPSAGNTEAFF.

A note on this clonotype: Likely a read error: the CDR3 ends without its conserved phenylalanine or tryptophan. The rearrangement uses TRBV11-2 and TRBJ2-7; the D gene is possibly TRBD1 (6 bases). The CDR3 runs to 14 residues. Per the germline V gene, CDR1 is SGHAT and CDR2 is FQNNGV. The CDR3 DNA sequence: TGTCCCAGCAGCCCCCCTTCAGGGGCTAGCGAGCAGTACTCG. Amino acids: CPSSPPSGASEQYS.

A word on this clonotype: At one end, the junction sequence differs from germline, possibly due to a read error. The gene calls are TRBV7-3 and TRBJ2-2; a possible D gene is TRBD2 (6 bases). From germline, CDR1 is SGHTA and CDR2 FQGTGA. This CDR3 is built from 15 residues. CDR3 nucleotides: TGTGCCAGCAACTTAGGGGCGGGACGAGGCGGGGAGCTGTTTTTT. Translated, it gives CASNLGAGRGGELFF.

To note about this clonotype: The conserved closing phenylalanine or tryptophan is absent in this CDR3, likely reflecting a read error. The chain combines TRBV5-8 with TRBJ2-2, with D tentatively TRBD1 or TRBD2 (5 bases each). The CDR3 is 15 residues long. Germline loops: CDR1 SGHTS, CDR2 YDEGEE. The CDR3 loop reads CASSLGSGGTGELFY. In DNA form, the CDR3 reads TGTGCCAGCAGTTTGGGCAGTGGGGGCACCGGGGAGCTGTTTTAT.

A note on this clonotype: At one end the junction does not follow the germline gene, possibly because of a read error. The rearrangement uses TRBV6-1 and TRBJ2-2, with D possibly being TRBD1 or TRBD2 (6 bases each). The CDR3 runs 16 residues. Germline V gene sequence: CDR1 MNHNS, CDR2 SASEGT. The CDR3 bases are TGTGCCAGCAGTGACGGGGGCCGAACTAACACTGGGGAGCTGTTTTTT. It encodes CASSDGGRTNTGELFF.

This clonotype has just one count. This sequence joins TRBV10-2 and TRBJ2-7; 8 positions agree with TRBD2. Germline V gives CDR1 WSHSY, CDR2 SAAADI. The CDR3 runs to 20 residues. The V segment lost 0 bases and the J segment 3 bases; nucleotides outside the gene matches: 19. CDR3 loop: CASSESGGSRGRPTFYEQYF. As DNA, the CDR3 is TGCGCCAGCAGTGAGTCGGGTGGTTCTCGCGGGAGGCCCACCTTCTACGAGCAGTACTTC.

Concerning this clonotype itself: One end of the junction is discordant with germline, which a read error may explain. The chain links TRBV30 to TRBJ2-2; perhaps D is TRBD1 or TRBD2 (5 bases each). CDR1 and CDR2 (germline): GTSNPN, SVGIG (reference sequence). CDR3 size: 22 residues. CDR3 loop: CAWSVKGIPGRPPRANTGDLFF. The CDR3 bases are TGTGCCTGGAGTGTAAAAGGGATCCCGGGACGTCCCCCTAGGGCGAACACTGGGGATCTGTTTTTT. The variable domain in full, completed from reference TRBV30 and TRBJ2-2, reads SQTIHQWPATLVQPVGSPLSLECTVEGTSNPNLYWYRQAAGRGLQLLFYSVGIGQISSEVPQNLSASRPQDRQFILSSKKLLLSDSGFYLCAWSVKGIPGRPPRANTGDLFFGEGSRLTVL.

Concerning this clonotype itself: The junction departs from the called germline gene at one end, perhaps through a read error. Here the CDR3 DNA reads TGTGCCAACAGCCATTTAGGCGGGAAAGGGGCCTACGAGGAGTACTTC. Protein product: CANSHLGGKGAYEEYF. The chain has TRBV11-2 and TRBJ2-7; TRBD2 is a possible D gene (6 bases). Germline V gene lookup returns CDR1 SGHAT and CDR2 FQNNGV. CDR3 length: 16 amino acids.